Listed here are 21 T cell receptor beta chains from one sample, sequenced in a study of T cell responses to AZD1222 COVID-19 vaccine. TCRdb's copy holds only in-frame clones and misses some; the assay was immunoSEQ multiplex PCR. The table has 100,000 to 120,000 clones, about nine tenths seen once; the top ten hold less than 2.5%. The material sequenced was peripheral blood, taken 28 days after the second AZD1222 dose. The receptor source for this set is an adult who received the AZD1222 COVID-19 vaccine.

The gene calls are TRBV2 and TRBJ1-1; TRBD1 aligns across 9 bases. V was clipped by 6 bases and J by 4 bases; unmatched bases: 9. The germline V gene has CDR1 SNHLY and CDR2 FYNNEI. The CDR3 consists of 15 residues. CDR3 loop: CASRPGTGLFTEAFF. In DNA, the CDR3 is TGTGCCAGCAGACCCGGGACAGGGCTATTCACTGAAGCTTTCTTT.

This rearrangement joins TRBV4-3 to TRBJ1-2, with D possibly matching TRBD1 (6 bases). Trimming removed 1 base from V and 2 bases from J, with 17 bases in between. CDR1 and CDR2 (germline): LGHNA, YSLEER. This CDR3 is built from 17 residues. The CDR3 loop reads CASSQVGGAASNYGYTF. CDR3 coding DNA: TGCGCCAGCAGCCAAGTTGGGGGCGCAGCGAGCAACTATGGCTACACCTTC.

J is TRBJ1-1 and V is TRBV18, with D maybe TRBD1 (5 bases). Germline V lookup: CDR1 KGHSH, CDR2 LQKENI. The ends were cut back, 2 bases at V and 4 bases at J, with 23 bases in the middle. There are 18 residues in the CDR3. CDR3 nucleotide sequence: TGTGCCAGCTCACCATCCATTATGACAGTCGTCGGGGGCACTGAAGCTTTCTTT. It encodes CASSPSIMTVVGGTEAFF.

This sequence joins TRBV18 and TRBJ1-4, with 10 bases matching TRBD1. CDR1 is KGHSH and CDR2 is LQKENI in the germline V gene. The CDR3 sequence is 17 residues long. J was trimmed by 8 bases and V by 3 bases; bases with no gene match: 12. The CDR3 bases are TGTGCCAGCTCACCCCCTGGCCAGGGACAGGGGAACGAAAAACTGTTTTTT. Protein sequence: CASSPPGQGQGNEKLFF.

A single count supports this clone. This sample includes further DNA sequences coding for the same CDR3. The V gene is TRBV7-9, the J gene TRBJ2-1; unclear D gene. Deletions cut 3 bases from V and 6 bases from J, with 9 bases between. The CDR3 runs to 13 residues. Germline CDR1 and CDR2: SEHNR and FQNEAQ (reference sequence). The CDR3 DNA follows: TGTGCCAGCAGCTTTCCTCTAGGCAATGAGCAGTTCTTC. Translation gives CASSFPLGNEQFF.

This CDR3 reads CASSPRGAGELFF. The CDR3 region has the DNA TGTGCCAGCAGCCCCCGGGGGGCCGGGGAGCTGTTTTTT. The rearrangement joins TRBV7-3 to TRBJ2-2; the match to TRBD2 covers 7 bases. Germline loops: CDR1 SGHTA, CDR2 FQGTGA. The V and J ends lost 5 bases and 6 bases, in that order; junction bases with no gene match: 3. CDR3 length equals 13 residues.

The CDR3 protein is CASSVASDRYHEQYF. The DNA of the CDR3 is TGTGCCAGCAGCGTAGCGTCGGACAGGTACCACGAGCAGTACTTC. This chain connects TRBV28 to TRBJ2-7, with 7 nucleotides matching TRBD1. Germline V CDR1 and CDR2: MDHEN, SYDVKM. V lost 6 bases and J lost 5; bases outside the gene matches: 13. The CDR3 is 15 residues long. Complete variable domain (other parts from reference TRBV28 and TRBJ2-7): DVKVTQSSRYLVKRTGEKVFLECVQDMDHENMFWYRQDPGLGLRLIYFSYDVKMKEKGDIPEGYSVSREKKERFSLILESASTNQTSMYLCASSVASDRYHEQYFGPGTRLTVT.

The sample holds a few counts of this clone. This chain links TRBV3-1 (or the pseudogene TRBV3-2) with TRBJ1-2; 7 nucleotides agree with TRBD1. The junction had 15 bases not matched to a gene; V was cut back by 5 bases and J by 3 bases. CDR1 is LGHDT and CDR2 is YNNKEL in the germline V gene (reference sequence). This CDR3 region has 17 residues. The CDR3 DNA follows: TGTGCCAGCAGCAGGATCAGACAGGGCCGCGGGGACTATGGCTACACCTTC. This gives the protein CASSRIRQGRGDYGYTF.

The chain uses TRBV2 and TRBJ2-5; D is uncertain. The germline V gene has CDR1 SNHLY and CDR2 FYNNEI. The CDR3 sequence is 10 residues long. Trimming left V 7 bases short and J 8 bases short, with 8 bases between. CDR3 sequence reads: CASMRSTQYF. As DNA, the CDR3 is TGTGCCAGCATGCGGTCAACCCAGTACTTC. The full variable domain, completed using reference TRBV2 and TRBJ2-5, is EPEVTQTPSHQVTQMGQEVILRCVPISNHLYFYWYRQILGQKVEFLVSFYNNEISEKSEIFDDQFSVERPDGSNFTLKIRSTKLEDSAMYFCASMRSTQYFGPGTRLLVL.

The V gene is TRBV6-5, the J gene TRBJ1-2; maybe TRBD1 (5 bases). The length of the CDR3 is 15 residues. Germline loops: CDR1 MNHEY, CDR2 SVGAGI. Trimming cost V 0 bases and J 4 bases, with 12 bases left between them. The CDR3 bases are TGTGCCAGCAGTTACTCGTGGCAGGGTGCCTATGGCTACACCTTC. Protein product: CASSYSWQGAYGYTF.

The chain combines TRBV5-4 with TRBJ1-1, with D maybe TRBD1 (6 bases). Germline V gives CDR1 SGHNT, CDR2 YYREEE (reference sequence). V was shortened by 4 bases and J by 4 bases, with 11 bases between the two germline ends. CDR3 length: 13 residues. CDR3: CASSNRRGTEAFF. The CDR3, as DNA: TGTGCCAGCAGCAACCGCAGGGGCACTGAAGCTTTCTTT.

This clone was counted between two and nine times. V and J are TRBV9 and TRBJ1-2; no reliable D call. This CDR3 region has 12 residues. Trimming took off 3 bases at V and 6 bases at J, with 9 bases between the two ends. CDR1 is SGDLS and CDR2 is YYNGEE in the germline V gene. CDR3 DNA sequence: TGTGCCAGCAGCGCGGACTTGGATGGCTACACCTTC. As protein: CASSADLDGYTF.

V is TRBV30 and J is TRBJ1-6, with D maybe TRBD1 (6 bases). This CDR3 has 13 amino acids. Germline CDR1 is GTSNPN and CDR2 is SVGIG (reference sequence). Trimming shortened V by 2 bases and J by 7 bases, and 9 bases separated the two germline ends. CDR3 DNA sequence: TGTGCCTGGAGTCGGGGGCGAAATTCACCCCTCCACTTT. This codes for CAWSRGRNSPLHF. Full variable domain (missing parts from reference TRBV30 and TRBJ1-6): SQTIHQWPATLVQPVGSPLSLECTVEGTSNPNLYWYRQAAGRGLQLLFYSVGIGQISSEVPQNLSASRPQDRQFILSSKKLLLSDSGFYLCAWSRGRNSPLHFGNGTRLTVT.

The chain couples TRBV5-4 to TRBJ1-1; D remains unclear. This CDR3 is 13 amino acids long. Germline values: CDR1 SGHNT, CDR2 YYREEE (reference sequence). V lost 3 bases, J lost 11 bases, and 17 bases lay in between. The CDR3 spells CASSWGGGVGAFF. In DNA, the CDR3 is TGTGCCAGCAGCTGGGGTGGCGGGGTCGGGGCTTTCTTT.

The chain recombines TRBV4-1 with TRBJ2-3; the match to TRBD2 covers 8 bases. J was trimmed by 3 bases and V by 1 base; bases with no gene match: 12. CDR3 length equals 18 residues. Germline V gene lookup returns CDR1 MGHRA and CDR2 YSYEKL. CDR3 sequence (DNA): TGCGCCAGCAGCCAAGTGGCCCTAGCGGGTGCTACTACAGATACGCAGTATTTT. This translates into CASSQVALAGATTDTQYF.

A note on this clone: Additional DNA sequences in this sample encode the identical CDR3. This chain links TRBV3-1 (or the pseudogene TRBV3-2) with TRBJ2-7; D gene uncertain. There are 12 residues in the CDR3. V lost 1 base and J lost 2, with 3 bases in between. Germline assignment: CDR1 LGHDT and CDR2 YNNKEL (reference sequence). The DNA of the CDR3 is TGTGCCAGCAGCCAAGGAGCCTACGAGCAGTACTTC. Protein product: CASSQGAYEQYF.

The chain couples TRBV19 to TRBJ1-5; D is unresolved. CDR1 and CDR2 (germline): LNHDA, SQIVND (reference sequence). With 4 bases removed from V and 6 bases from J, the gap between germline ends came to 10 bases. The CDR3 consists of 13 residues. In DNA form, the CDR3 reads TGTGCCAGTAGTAGTCAATTTCGTCAGCCCCAGCATTTT. The encoded protein is CASSSQFRQPQHF.

The chain carries TRBV27 and TRBJ2-5; possibly TRBD2 for D (5 bases). The germline V and J ends were trimmed by 5 bases and 5 bases, with 12 bases remaining between them. This CDR3 comprises 13 residues. CDR1 MNHEY and CDR2 SMNVEV come from the germline V gene (reference sequence). CDR3 in DNA: TGTGCCAGCAGTAGAGGGTTTAGGGAGACCCAGTACTTC. Protein: CASSRGFRETQYF.

This chain connects TRBV6-4 to TRBJ1-5; 8 nucleotides agree with TRBD1. CDR3 size: 18 residues. Germline CDR1 is MRHNA and CDR2 is SNTAGT. The CDR3 loop reads CVYSWLDRATGENQPQHF. The DNA for the CDR3 is TGTGTCTATTCTTGGTTGGACAGGGCCACAGGTGAGAATCAGCCCCAGCATTTT.

The chain joins TRBV7-2 to TRBJ1-4; D not certain. Looked up from germline, CDR1 is SGHTA and CDR2 is FQGNSA. V lost 1 base and J lost 6, with 9 bases in between. This CDR3 has 14 amino acids. The chain's CDR3 is CASSLESGHEKLFF. In DNA, the CDR3 is TGTGCCAGCAGCTTAGAATCTGGCCATGAAAAACTGTTTTTT.

The genes are TRBV24-1 and TRBJ1-6; D may be TRBD1 (5 bases). CDR1 is KGHDR and CDR2 is SFDVKD in the germline V gene. The CDR3 loop spans 14 amino acids. Trimming removed 7 bases at V and 9 bases at J, with 15 bases between. The CDR3 DNA reads as TGTGCCACCAGCGCCTCAGGGTCGAGTTCACCCCTCCACTTT. Protein: CATSASGSSSPLHF.